This TCR beta chain was identified during a study of CXCR3-negative and CXCR3-positive naive CD8 T cells. Study results and caveats: Against CXCR3-negative naive cells, CXCR3-positive naive cells showed more hydrophobic TRB CDR3s.

CDR1 and CDR2 (germline): SQVTM, ANQGSEA. This CDR3 is built from 13 residues. In regard to this clonotype: What it binds is unknown.

The authors made the TRB cDNA libraries by 5' RACE using UMI labels. After re-calling the 5' RACE reads, TCRdb lists one entry per CDR3 protein, DNA absent. The repertoire table contains 120,000 to 150,000 distinct CDR3 sequences. Sequencing input: naive CXCR3+ CD8+ T cells from blood. Subset defined: CD45RO-CCR7+CD27+CD95- naive CD8+ T cells expressing CXCR3 (TNR3+). The chain combines TRBV29-1 with TRBJ2-7; the TRBD2 assignment by TCRdb is unverifiable without DNA. This sequence originates from a human donor in good health. Some clones in this sample may be carry-over from other donors' samples. CDR3: CSVLLAGSYEQYF.